The T cell receptor (beta chain) described here comes from a study of T cells after yellow fever vaccination (dated by TCRdb to about 2019). Regarding the research as a whole: The SMART-Seq v4 Ultra Low Input RNA kit was used to prepare libraries from fractions with low cell numbers. Bulk TCR alpha and beta repertoires were sequenced longitudinally to track T-cell clones before and after primary and booster YFV17D yellow fever vaccination. Two healthy male donors made up the cohort, one aged 18 to 30 years and the other aged 30 to 40 years. Bulk PBMC replicates and cell subsets were isolated from blood drawn at multiple timepoints before and after both primary and secondary immunization. Overall study outcomes, separate from this receptor: A small share of clonotypes was detected in both CD4 and CD8 compartments, with the overlap likely arising from convergent recombination. The secondary T-cell response was found to be weaker but faster than the primary response, with a peak reached on day 5 rather than on day 15. After the booster, most clones that had expanded after primary vaccination were detected again (approximately 96% of CD4 and around nine tenths of CD8), suggesting broad maintenance of memory. Computational filtering was needed because FACS-sorted repertoires could contain abundant contaminating clonotypes from the bulk population. The study included only two donors, which limits how far the findings can be generalized.

This clonotype was seen many times. The antigen it binds to is not known. Nothing much larger sits one base from this clone, and base qualities are not available. Taken with the paper, the label for treatment or condition translates to: live attenuated yellow fever vaccine strain. At every blood-draw timepoint, two biological replicates of bulk PBMCs were collected. PBMCs were isolated from peripheral blood using a standard Ficoll-Paque protocol. TriZol was used to extract RNA from bulk PBMCs, from CD4 and CD8 fractions, and from dextramer-positive and dextramer-negative fractions. The CDR3 measures 13 amino acids from cysteine to phenylalanine. Only the CDR3 region is kept as DNA, spanning 39 bases read in frame from base 1. At the junction V is shortened by 6 bases and J by 5 bases, with 11 bases in between. Based on the germline V gene (reference sequence), the CDR1 and CDR2 sequences are LNHDA and SQIVND.

The sequencer was an Illumina NovaSeq 6000. Synthesis of TCR cDNA relied on 5'RACE template switching, a step that introduced a universal primer site along with unique molecular identifiers. Priming of cDNA synthesis was performed from both the TCR alpha and TCR beta constant segments. Libraries were amplified in two PCR steps, with sample barcodes and sequencing adapters added in the second step. Sequencing of libraries was done on Illumina HiSeq 2500 (2x100 bp) or NovaSeq (2x150 bp). The study's own analysis went as follows. Reads were demultiplexed and collapsed into UMI consensus sequences with MIGEC, and V(D)J alignment was performed with MiXCR. Vaccine-responding clonotypes were defined with edgeR using replicate PBMC samples, requiring FDR below 0.01 and a log2 fold change above 5 up to day 15. Each bulk clonotype was labeled CD4 or CD8 based on which sequenced repertoire, CD4 or CD8, contained the clonotype at higher abundance. TCRdb reran the public reads through fastp at Q25 and MiXCR, keeping productive beta chains. For every CDR3 protein sequence, its rows merge into one entry that carries the most common genes and DNA. TCRdb's processing, not the authors' own work, is the source of the V and J calls. The sample data list 300,000 or so distinct CDR3 sequences, and 3.5% to 4.5% of these were observed just once. The ten largest clones capture more than 20% of the sample.

The specimen was PBMCs, collected 5 days after the yellow fever booster vaccination. Here the chain combines TRBV19 and TRBJ1-5; the best D guess is TRBD1, with 5 bases matching. This receptor was obtained from a man aged 18 to 35 who received the YFV17D yellow fever vaccine. The bases are TGTGCCAGTAGCCTTCAGGGTTATCAGCCCCAGCATTTT. It is translated as CASSLQGYQPQHF.